This T cell receptor (beta chain) was sequenced for a study of T cell responses to AZD1222 COVID-19 vaccine. Worth noting for this clone: Its antigen is still unknown.

Libraries were prepared by immunoSEQ multiplex PCR; TCRdb keeps only in-frame clonotypes and omits some of them. Among approximately 110,000 clones listed, around 90% were seen once. This CDR3 spans 15 amino acids. The germline gives CDR1 MRHNA, CDR2 SNTAGT. Deletions cut 0 bases from V and 9 bases from J, with 15 bases between. Overall study findings and caveats: Baseline testing showed seropositivity in only a handful of AZD1222 recipients. Spike-wide vaccine-associated CD4 TCRs dominated at 160-218 and 743-854. In a largely white British group with more females than males, clonal diversity was possibly underestimated. Recipients of two AZD1222 doses showed rising Spike-specific TCR breadth and depth.

This TCR came from an adult in good health. Sequenced material: peripheral blood, taken on day 0 of AZD1222 vaccination. This chain links TRBV6-4 with TRBJ2-1, with D maybe TRBD2 (5 bases). CDR3 in amino acids: CASSDSPGIGGEQFF. CDR3 coding DNA: TGTGCCAGCAGTGACTCGCCGGGAATTGGAGGTGAGCAGTTCTTC.